Listed below are T cell receptor beta chains from one sample, sequenced in a study of blood T cell repertoires in COVID-19. Assay: immunoSEQ multiplex PCR; the TCRdb copy retains only in-frame clones and omits some. Of 65,000 or so clones in the sample, roughly 90% were seen once. The material sequenced was peripheral blood. These receptors originate from a human donor with acute or convalescent COVID-19. The donor label of this sample is uncertain. Both conserved end residues are part of each CDR3. D genes are given only for firm matches. The size of a clone is reported for some rows only, either as once, few or many, or as a class for expanded clones.

d_call j_call clone_size v_call cdr3_aa cdr3_nt
TRBD1 TRBJ2-7 NA TRBV29-1 CSVDREPGEQYF TGCAGCGTGGACAGGGAACCGGGAGAGCAGTACTTC
TRBD1 TRBJ2-3 NA TRBV24-1 CATSDDGQGATDTQYF TGTGCCACCAGTGATGACGGACAGGGGGCAACAGATACGCAGTATTTT
NA TRBJ2-3 NA TRBV5-1 CASSSLAGASTDTQYF TGCGCCAGCAGCTCCCTTGCGGGGGCTAGCACAGATACGCAGTATTTT
NA TRBJ2-2 once TRBV25-1 CASNPLGQYSGELFF TGTGCCAGCAACCCATTAGGACAGTATTCCGGGGAGCTGTTTTTT
TRBD2 TRBJ2-5 NA TRBV6-1 CASNEVVAGAIQETQYF TGTGCCAGCAATGAGGTAGTAGCGGGGGCGATACAAGAGACCCAGTACTTC
NA TRBJ2-1 NA TRBV15 CATSRGRGYEQFF TGTGCCACCAGCAGAGGCAGGGGCTATGAGCAGTTCTTC
NA TRBJ2-3 NA TRBV27 CASRGGEGRGADTQYF TGTGCCAGCAGGGGGGGTGAGGGGCGCGGGGCAGATACGCAGTATTTT
NA TRBJ2-5 NA TRBV30 CAWSGRGTQTQYF TGTGCCTGGAGTGGTAGGGGGACGCAGACCCAGTACTTC
NA TRBJ1-1 NA TRBV3-1/TRBV3-2 CASSQDHAAEAFF TGTGCCAGCAGCCAAGATCATGCAGCTGAAGCTTTCTTT
TRBD1 TRBJ2-7 NA TRBV15 CATSRGGTGSYEQYF TGTGCCACCAGCAGAGGGGGGACAGGTTCCTACGAGCAGTACTTC
TRBD2 TRBJ2-3 NA TRBV5-1 CASSPGTSPTDTQYF TGCGCCAGCAGCCCCGGGACTAGCCCCACAGATACGCAGTATTTT